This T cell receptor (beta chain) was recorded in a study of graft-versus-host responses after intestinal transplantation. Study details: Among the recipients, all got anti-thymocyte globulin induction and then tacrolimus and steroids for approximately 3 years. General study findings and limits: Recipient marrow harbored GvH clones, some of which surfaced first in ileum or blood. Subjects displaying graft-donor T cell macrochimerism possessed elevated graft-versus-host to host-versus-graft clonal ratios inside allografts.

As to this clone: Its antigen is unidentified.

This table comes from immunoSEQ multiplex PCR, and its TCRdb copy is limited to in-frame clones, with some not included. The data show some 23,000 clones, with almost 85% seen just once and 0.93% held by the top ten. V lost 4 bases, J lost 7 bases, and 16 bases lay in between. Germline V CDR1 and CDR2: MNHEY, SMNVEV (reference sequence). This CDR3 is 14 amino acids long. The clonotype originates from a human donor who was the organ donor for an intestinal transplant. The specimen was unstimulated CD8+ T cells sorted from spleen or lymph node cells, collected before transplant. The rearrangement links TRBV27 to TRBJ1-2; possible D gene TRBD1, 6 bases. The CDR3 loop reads CASSWGGRGRGYTF. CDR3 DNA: TGTGCCAGCAGTTGGGGGGGCAGGGGACGTGGCTACACCTTC.